These T cell receptor beta chains were read from a single sample in a study of T cells after yellow fever vaccination. Each CDR3 protein is one row after TCRdb ran MiXCR on the 5' RACE reads. The sample lists about 400,000 distinct CDR3 sequences; 6.2% were seen once. Here the sequenced sample was PBMCs, taken 5 days after the yellow fever booster vaccination. These receptors were obtained from a man aged 30 to 39 who received the YFV17D yellow fever vaccine. CDR3s include the opening cysteine and the closing phenylalanine or tryptophan. D genes are given only for firm matches. Size values are once, few and many counts, or a class for expanded clones, and some rows have none.

size | J | D | V | DNA | CDR3
. | TRBJ2-1 | TRBD2 | TRBV6-2/TRBV6-3 | TGTGCCAGCAGTTACGGGACTGCTAGCGGGAATGAGCAGTTCTTC | CASSYGTASGNEQFF
many | TRBJ2-7 | . | TRBV5-4 | TGTGCCAGCAGCTACGGTGGGGGGTCATACGAGCAGTACTTC | CASSYGGGSYEQYF
many | TRBJ2-7 | TRBD2 | TRBV7-2 | TGTGCCAGCAGCCCATTTTCAGGGACTAGGTCGGACGAGCAGTACTTC | CASSPFSGTRSDEQYF
few | TRBJ2-7 | TRBD2 | TRBV7-9 | TGTGCCAGCAGGCGGGGAGGAGCGGGACTCGGGTACGAGCAGTACTTC | CASRRGGAGLGYEQYF
many | TRBJ2-7 | TRBD2 | TRBV11-2 | TGTGCCAGCAGCTCCGCCGGGACTAGCGGTTTATACGAGCAGTACTTC | CASSSAGTSGLYEQYF
many | TRBJ1-5 | . | TRBV18 | TGTGCCAGCTCACCGAAGGATAATCAGCCCCAGCATTTT | CASSPKDNQPQHF
few | TRBJ2-7 | TRBD2 | TRBV7-2 | TGTGCCAGCAGCTCCAGACTAGCGGGAGACAAAGAGCAGTACTTC | CASSSRLAGDKEQYF
. | TRBJ2-1 | . | TRBV12-3/TRBV12-4 | TGTGCCAGCAGTTTAGAAGGGGGAGTTTGGTATGAGCAGTTCTTC | CASSLEGGVWYEQFF
few | TRBJ1-2 | . | TRBV5-6 | TGTGCCAGCAGCGAGACAAGCTATGGCTACACCTTC | CASSETSYGYTF
few | TRBJ2-3 | TRBD2 | TRBV19 | TGTGCCAGTAACACAGAACTAGCGGGATCTCAAGATACGCAGTATTTT | CASNTELAGSQDTQYF
. | TRBJ2-5 | . | TRBV5-1 | TGCGCCAGCAGCTTGAGTGAGACAGGCGTGACCCAGTACTTC | CASSLSETGVTQYF
few | TRBJ2-1 | . | TRBV9 | TGTGCCAGCAACCCATGGGGCAAGAATGAGCAGTTCTTC | CASNPWGKNEQFF
many | TRBJ1-1 | . | TRBV20-1 | TGCAGTGCTCCCCGGACAGTCTCAGACACTGAAGCTTTCTTT | CSAPRTVSDTEAFF
few | TRBJ2-3 | TRBD1 | TRBV10-2 | TGCGCCACCACGGGACAGGGCACAGATACGCAGTATTTT | CATTGQGTDTQYF
many | TRBJ2-2 | . | TRBV2 | TGTGCCAGCAGTGGGAGGGGCAGGGAGGACACCGGGGAGCTGTTTTTT | CASSGRGREDTGELFF
many | TRBJ2-1 | TRBD1 | TRBV7-9 | TGTGCCAGCAGCTTAGGTAGGACAGGAAAATCCTACAATGAGCAGTTCTTC | CASSLGRTGKSYNEQFF
many | TRBJ2-1 | . | TRBV27 | TGTGCCAGCAGTTTATATGCCGAGACCACTTACAATGAGCAGTTCTTC | CASSLYAETTYNEQFF
. | TRBJ2-1 | . | TRBV11-3 | TGTGCCAGCAGCTTCACGGGATACAATGAGCAGTTCTTC | CASSFTGYNEQFF
. | TRBJ1-6 | . | TRBV5-4 | TGTGCCAGCAGCTTTCAAGGTCCTAATTCACCCCTCCACTTT | CASSFQGPNSPLHF
. | TRBJ2-1 | . | TRBV6-2/TRBV6-3 | TGTGCCAGCAGTTACGCAGGGGCCTCCTACAATGAGCAGTTCTTC | CASSYAGASYNEQFF
few | TRBJ2-5 | . | TRBV5-1 | TGCGCCAGCAGCATAATCCGGGATGAGACCCAGTACTTC | CASSIIRDETQYF
. | TRBJ1-2 | TRBD1 | TRBV6-1 | TGTGCCAGCAGGGCGGGACAGCCCAACTATGGCTACACCTTC | CASRAGQPNYGYTF
few | TRBJ2-1 | . | TRBV6-5 | TGTGCCAGCAGTTACTCAGGGGGGGAGGGTTACAATGAGCAGTTCTTC | CASSYSGGEGYNEQFF
few | TRBJ2-7 | TRBD1 | TRBV5-4 | TGTGCCAGCAGCTTGGCAGGGGGAGCTTACTACGAGCAGTACTTC | CASSLAGGAYYEQYF
many | TRBJ2-7 | . | TRBV6-2/TRBV6-3 | TGTGCCAGCAGGAGGCTGATGGGATCCTACGAGCAGTACTTC | CASRRLMGSYEQYF
many | TRBJ2-3 | TRBD2 | TRBV4-2 | TGTGCCAGCAGCCAAGACACTCTAGCGGCAGTTAGCACAGATACGCAGTATTTT | CASSQDTLAAVSTDTQYF
. | TRBJ2-2 | TRBD1 | TRBV20-1 | TGCAGTGCTAGTTTGGGGACAGCAACCGGGGAGCTGTTTTTT | CSASLGTATGELFF
few | TRBJ2-7 | . | TRBV6-1 | TGTGCCAGCAGGGTTTTAGGAGGGGGGGTCGAGCAGTACTTC | CASRVLGGGVEQYF
. | TRBJ2-2 | TRBD2 | TRBV3-1 | TGTGCCAGCAGCCAGATTTTGAGACTTGTGACTAGCGGGGCGAACACCGGGGAGCTGTTTTTT | CASSQILRLVTSGANTGELFF
. | TRBJ2-5 | TRBD2 | TRBV7-2 | TGTGCCAGCAGCGACAGGACTAGCGGACAAGAGACCCAGTACTTC | CASSDRTSGQETQYF